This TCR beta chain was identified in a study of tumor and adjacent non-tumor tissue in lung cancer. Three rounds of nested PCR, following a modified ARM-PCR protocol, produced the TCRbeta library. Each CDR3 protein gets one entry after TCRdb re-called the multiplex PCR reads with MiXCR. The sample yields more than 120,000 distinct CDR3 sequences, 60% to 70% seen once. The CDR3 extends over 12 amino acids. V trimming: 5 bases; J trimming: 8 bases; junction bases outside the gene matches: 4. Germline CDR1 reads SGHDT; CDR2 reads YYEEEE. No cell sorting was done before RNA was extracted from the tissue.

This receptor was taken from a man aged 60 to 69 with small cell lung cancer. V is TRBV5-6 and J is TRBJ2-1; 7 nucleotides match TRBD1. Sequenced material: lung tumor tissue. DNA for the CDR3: TGTGCCAGCAGAAAACAGGGGCATGAGCAGTTCTTC. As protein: CASRKQGHEQFF.